Given below is one TCR beta chain in context. This sample was taken from a study of cytomegalovirus exposure and HLA in healthy donors. 13 Jbeta primers and 60 Vbeta primers were used for the PCR. Measured with immunoSEQ multiplex PCR; TCRdb has only the in-frame clones, and not every one. In the table there are about 250,000 clones, roughly 78% of which are singletons. The CDR3 is 11 residues long. The germline CDR1 and CDR2 sequences are MNHEY and SMNVEV (reference sequence). Trimming shortened V by 6 bases and J by 5 bases, and 7 bases separated the two germline ends. J is TRBJ1-2 and V is TRBV27, with a weak D call TRBD1 (5 bases). Sequenced input: PBMCs. This sequence was found in a boy between 5 and 17 years old in good health and CMV-seronegative. Here the CDR3 reads CASSQGYGYTF. DNA for the CDR3: TGTGCCAGCAGCCAGGGTTATGGCTACACCTTC.